A single sample gave rise to the 23 T cell receptor beta chains below, sequenced in a study of early stage breast cancer tumors. This table comes from immunoSEQ multiplex PCR, and its TCRdb copy is limited to in-frame clones, with some not included. The table includes almost 55,000 clones, 85% to 95% detected once. The sample comprised blood. These receptors all come from a person aged 70 to 79 with breast cancer.

This clone was recorded only once. The chain has TRBV10-3 and TRBJ2-7, with 13 bases fitting TRBD2. Trimming at V came to 3 bases and at J to 2 bases, leaving 4 bases not matched to a gene. CDR3 size: 16 residues. Germline lookup yields CDR1 ENHRY and CDR2 SYGVKD. The CDR3, as DNA: TGTGCCATCAGTGAAACTAGCGGGGGGGAAGCCTACGAGCAGTACTTC. It yields the protein CAISETSGGEAYEQYF.

The J gene is TRBJ1-6, the V gene TRBV7-2; 7 bases align to TRBD1. With 4 bases clipped from V and 4 bases from J, the junction kept 1 base outside the gene matches. CDR1 and CDR2 (germline): SGHTA, FQGNSA. CDR3 length: 14 residues. CDR3 DNA sequence: TGTGCCAGCAGCTACAGGGGATATAATTCACCCCTCCACTTT. This codes for CASSYRGYNSPLHF. Complete variable domain (other parts from reference TRBV7-2 and TRBJ1-6): GAGVSQSPSNKVTEKGKDVELRCDPISGHTALYWYRQSLGQGLEFLIYFQGNSAPDKSGLPSDRFSAERTGGSVSTLTIQRTQQEDSAVYLCASSYRGYNSPLHFGNGTRLTVT.

The chain has TRBV20-1 and TRBJ2-7; D ambiguous. Germline CDR1 and CDR2: DFQATT and SNEGSKA (reference sequence). This CDR3 region has 11 residues. The V end lost 3 bases, the J end lost 3 bases, and 6 bases lay between the germline ends. The chain's CDR3 is CSASWLYEQYF. CDR3 DNA: TGCAGTGCTAGTTGGCTCTACGAGCAGTACTTC.

The rearrangement joins TRBV18 to TRBJ2-3; D is possibly TRBD2 (5 bases). The CDR3 covers 16 residues. The ends were cut back, 3 bases at V and 4 bases at J, with 17 bases in the middle. Germline CDR1 reads KGHSH; CDR2 reads LQKENI. CDR3 residues: CASSPGTGRGADTQYF. The CDR3 DNA reads as TGTGCCAGCTCACCGGGTACTGGGAGAGGCGCAGATACGCAGTATTTT.

V is TRBV5-1 and J is TRBJ2-3, with 7 bases aligning to TRBD1. The CDR3 consists of 14 residues. Unmatched junction bases numbered 5, after V lost 5 bases and J lost 2 bases. Germline V gives CDR1 SGHRS, CDR2 YFSETQ. This chain's CDR3 is CASSPDRATDTQYF. The DNA of the CDR3 is TGCGCCAGCAGTCCAGACAGGGCCACAGATACGCAGTATTTT.

The rearrangement links TRBV4-1 to TRBJ1-1; tentative D call: TRBD1 (5 bases). Looked up from germline, CDR1 is MGHRA and CDR2 is YSYEKL. V was trimmed by 0 bases and J by 4 bases, leaving 12 bases between them. CDR3 length equals 15 residues. The CDR3 nucleotides read TGCGCCAGCAGCCAAGACTCAGGGAGGATCACTGAAGCTTTCTTT. Amino acid sequence: CASSQDSGRITEAFF.

The chain is built from TRBV29-1 and TRBJ2-3; 12 bases are a match to TRBD1. The germline V gene encodes CDR1 SQVTM and CDR2 ANQGSEA. This CDR3 is 17 amino acids long. After removal of 4 bases from V and 5 bases from J, the junction contained 13 bases not matched to a gene. As DNA, the CDR3 is TGCAGCGTTGTAAGTCCCGGGACAGGGGGCTTGGTAGATACGCAGTATTTT. Translated, it gives CSVVSPGTGGLVDTQYF.

The V gene is TRBV6-1, the J gene TRBJ1-5, with 7 bases that match TRBD1. J was trimmed by 2 bases and V by 3 bases; bases with no gene match: 7. The V gene's germline CDR1 is MNHNS and CDR2 SASEGT. The CDR3 has 16 residues. The CDR3 sequence: CASSETGWGGNQPQHF. The CDR3 DNA reads as TGTGCCAGCAGTGAGACAGGGTGGGGGGGCAATCAGCCCCAGCATTTT.

V gene TRBV11-2 combines with J gene TRBJ2-6, with unresolved D. Trimming shortened V by 6 bases and J by 1 base, and 13 bases separated the two germline ends. Germline V gives CDR1 SGHAT, CDR2 FQNNGV. The CDR3 has 16 residues. The CDR3 loop is CASSGQSISGANVLTF. DNA of the CDR3: TGTGCCAGCAGTGGGCAGTCGATTTCTGGGGCCAACGTCCTGACTTTC. Filled out from reference TRBV11-2 and TRBJ2-6, the complete variable domain reads EAGVAQSPRYKIIEKRQSVAFWCNPISGHATLYWYQQILGQGPKLLIQFQNNGVVDDSQLPKDRFSAERLKGVDSTLKIQPAKLEDSAVYLCASSGQSISGANVLTFGAGSRLTVL.

This clone was detected only once. This rearrangement joins TRBV5-6 to TRBJ1-2; TRBD1 agrees at 7 bases. V lost 4 bases to trimming and J lost 5 bases; unmatched junction nucleotides: 8. In germline, CDR1 is SGHDT, CDR2 YYEEEE. CDR3 length: 14 residues. CDR3 region: CASSPAVRGYGYTF. DNA of the CDR3: TGTGCCAGCAGCCCGGCAGTCAGGGGGTATGGCTACACCTTC.

The CDR3 spells CAWSVLDRRTQYF. In DNA, the CDR3 is TGTGCCTGGAGTGTTTTGGACAGGCGAACGCAGTATTTT. This chain joins TRBV30 and TRBJ2-3, with TRBD1 matching over 7 bases. The CDR3 runs 13 residues. V gave up 0 bases and J gave up 9 bases; unmatched junction bases: 6. CDR1 GTSNPN and CDR2 SVGIG come from the germline V gene (reference sequence).

The chain recombines TRBV5-1 with TRBJ1-2; the D gene is possibly TRBD1 (5 bases). The V gene lost 5 bases and the J gene lost 5 bases, with 19 bases spanning the gap. Germline V lookup: CDR1 SGHRS, CDR2 YFSETQ. The CDR3 loop spans 15 amino acids. The CDR3 spells CASSKAGQGHYGYTF. In DNA, the CDR3 is TGCGCCAGCAGTAAAGCCGGGCAGGGCCATTATGGCTACACCTTC.

The V gene is TRBV2, the J gene TRBJ1-5, with 9 bases that match TRBD1. The V segment lost 6 bases and the J segment 4 bases; nucleotides outside the gene matches: 4. The CDR3 totals 14 residues. Germline V lookup: CDR1 SNHLY, CDR2 FYNNEI. In nucleotides, the CDR3 is TGTGCCAGCAGGGGGACAGGGCAGAATCAGCCCCAGCATTTT. Translating gives CASRGTGQNQPQHF.

The rearrangement uses TRBV5-1 and TRBJ2-3, with a weak D call TRBD2 (5 bases). Trimming cost V 0 bases and J 1 base, with 12 bases left between them. Germline CDR1 SGHRS, CDR2 YFSETQ. The CDR3 has 16 amino acids. The CDR3 is CASSLGADYGTDTQYF. DNA for the CDR3: TGCGCCAGCAGCTTGGGGGCAGACTACGGCACAGATACGCAGTATTTT.

This chain uses TRBV4-1 with TRBJ1-2, with D possibly matching TRBD1 (5 bases). Germline loops: CDR1 MGHRA, CDR2 YSYEKL. V dropped 0 bases and J dropped 6 bases, with 20 bases sitting between them. The CDR3 spans 17 residues. In nucleotides, the CDR3 is TGCGCCAGCAGCCAAGATCGCTGGGGGGGAAGGGTAGATGGCTACACCTTC. Amino acids: CASSQDRWGGRVDGYTF.

The CDR3: CASSLEGRPGELFF. The CDR3 bases are TGCGCCAGCAGCTTGGAGGGGCGGCCCGGGGAGCTGTTTTTT. This sequence joins TRBV5-1 and TRBJ2-2; a weak D match, TRBD1 (5 bases). The V end lost 0 bases, the J end lost 6 bases, and 9 bases lay between the germline ends. The CDR3 length is 14 residues. Germline V lookup: CDR1 SGHRS, CDR2 YFSETQ.

J is TRBJ2-2 and V is TRBV30; 7 nucleotides line up with TRBD2. This CDR3 comprises 13 residues. V was clipped by 8 bases and J by 2 bases; unmatched bases: 5. Germline lookup yields CDR1 GTSNPN and CDR2 SVGIG (reference sequence). Written as DNA, the CDR3 is TGTGCCCGCGGGACTATCAACACCGGGGAGCTGTTTTTT. The encoded protein is CARGTINTGELFF.

V gene TRBV19 combines with J gene TRBJ1-5; D perhaps matches TRBD1 (5 bases). The CDR3 totals 17 residues. Germline CDR1 is LNHDA and CDR2 is SQIVND (reference sequence). The V and J ends lost 0 bases and 0 bases respectively, with 12 bases between them. CDR3 sequence reads: CASSIDDSAYSNQPQHF. The CDR3 nucleotides are TGTGCCAGTAGTATAGACGACAGCGCCTATAGCAATCAGCCCCAGCATTTT.

The V and J genes are TRBV7-9 and TRBJ2-7; 10 nucleotides match TRBD1. Germline V lookup: CDR1 SEHNR, CDR2 FQNEAQ (reference sequence). CDR3 length: 13 residues. Trimming took 8 bases from V and 1 from J; bases not matched to a gene: 2. As DNA, the CDR3 is TGTGCCAGCGGGGACAGGGGTTCCTACGAGCAGTACTTC. It translates to CASGDRGSYEQYF.

This clone appeared a few times. The chain employs TRBV19 and TRBJ1-6; tentatively, D is TRBD1 (6 bases). V was cut by 4 bases and J by 10 bases, with 20 bases left in between. CDR1 LNHDA and CDR2 SQIVND come from the germline V gene (reference sequence). The CDR3 extends over 16 amino acids. The CDR3 DNA follows: TGTGCCAGTAGTACCTCCAGGGGTTCCCAAGGATCACCCCTCCACTTT. Its translation is CASSTSRGSQGSPLHF.

This chain joins TRBV30 and TRBJ1-1; D is unresolved. This CDR3 is 15 amino acids long. V lost 4 bases, J lost 0 bases, and 15 bases lay in between. Germline V lookup: CDR1 GTSNPN, CDR2 SVGIG (reference sequence). The CDR3 DNA reads TGTGCCTGGATCTCTCGGTATTCCATGAACACTGAAGCTTTCTTT. Its protein is CAWISRYSMNTEAFF.

V and J are TRBV19 and TRBJ1-1; the match to TRBD1 covers 7 bases. The length of the CDR3 is 14 residues. Trimming removed 4 bases from V and 9 bases from J; junction bases left unmatched: 11. In germline, CDR1 is LNHDA, CDR2 SQIVND (reference sequence). CDR3 sequence reads: CASSTGTEVEKAFF. The CDR3 DNA sequence: TGTGCCAGTAGTACCGGGACAGAGGTGGAAAAAGCTTTCTTT.

J is TRBJ1-2 and V is TRBV11-2; 8 bases map to TRBD1. Trimming at V came to 5 bases and at J to 3 bases, leaving 2 bases not matched to a gene. The CDR3 runs to 13 residues. CDR1 and CDR2 from the germline V gene are SGHAT and FQNNGV. The CDR3 region is CASSTDRDYGYTF. As DNA, the CDR3 is TGTGCCAGCAGCACGGACAGGGACTATGGCTACACCTTC.